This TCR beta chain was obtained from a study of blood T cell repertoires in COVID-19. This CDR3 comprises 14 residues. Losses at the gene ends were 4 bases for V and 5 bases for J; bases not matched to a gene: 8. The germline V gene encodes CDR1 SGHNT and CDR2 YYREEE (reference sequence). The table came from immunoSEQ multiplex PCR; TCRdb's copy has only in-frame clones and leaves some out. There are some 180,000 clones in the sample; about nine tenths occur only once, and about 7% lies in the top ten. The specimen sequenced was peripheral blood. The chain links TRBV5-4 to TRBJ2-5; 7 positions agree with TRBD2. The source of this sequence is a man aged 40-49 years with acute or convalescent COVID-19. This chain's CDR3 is CASSIYGGTETQYF. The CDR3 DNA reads TGTGCCAGCAGCATCTACGGGGGGACGGAGACCCAGTACTTC.